The 23 T cell receptor beta chains reported below all come from one sample, sequenced in a study of CD8+CD57+ T cells in acquired aplastic anemia. The patients chosen for sequencing had shown expansion of CD8+CD57+ cells (detected by flow cytometry). Genomic DNA was employed as the template in profiling TCR beta VDJ and CDR3. TCRdb recomputed calls from the reads with MiXCR, one row per CDR3 protein. The sample has 220,000 or so distinct CDR3 sequences, 65% seen once. The specimen sequenced was sorted CD4+, CD8+, or CD8+CD57+ T cells (not recorded which) from PBMCs. The receptors originated from a human donor with aplastic anemia.

The CDR3 DNA reads TGTGCCAGCAGCTTAGGGACCGGTGTTAGCAATCAGCCCCAGCATTTT. It codes for CASSLGTGVSNQPQHF. The chain carries TRBV7-8 and TRBJ1-5, with no clear D. Germline CDR1 and CDR2: SGHVS and FQNEAQ. V was shortened by 1 base and J by 0 bases, with 10 bases between the two germline ends. The CDR3 sequence is 16 residues long.

The chain combines TRBV20-1 with TRBJ2-2; D is possibly TRBD1 (5 bases). The germline V gene has CDR1 DFQATT and CDR2 SNEGSKA (reference sequence). The CDR3 is 13 residues long. CDR3: CIGQGSNTGELFF. CDR3 sequence (DNA): TGCATAGGGCAGGGATCGAACACCGGGGAGCTGTTTTTT.

As for this clonotype: Being one base from a much bigger clone, this may be a read error. This sequence joins TRBV6-4 and TRBJ2-1, with TRBD2 matching 9 bases. V shed 3 bases, J shed 2 bases, and the junction held 2 bases outside the gene matches. This CDR3 spans 15 amino acids. Looked up from germline, CDR1 is MRHNA and CDR2 is SNTAGT. The CDR3 DNA follows: TGTGCCAGCAGTGAGCGGGGGGGCACCTACAATGAGCAGTTCTTC. Protein product: CASSERGGTYNEQFF.

This rearrangement joins TRBV7-8 to TRBJ2-7; TRBD2 agrees at 12 bases. This CDR3 has 14 amino acids. Looked up from germline, CDR1 is SGHVS and CDR2 is FQNEAQ. V lost 6 bases and J lost 7; bases outside the gene matches: 7. CDR3 DNA: TGTGCCAGCAGGCGACTAGCGGGGGTAGGGGAGCAGTACTTC. This encodes CASRRLAGVGEQYF.

The chain employs TRBV19 and TRBJ2-7; the match to TRBD2 covers 9 bases. The junction had 3 bases not matched to a gene; V was cut back by 3 bases and J by 3 bases. The CDR3 has 14 residues. The germline V gene encodes CDR1 LNHDA and CDR2 SQIVND (reference sequence). DNA of the CDR3: TGTGCCAGTAGTATTTCTAGCGGGGACTACGAGCAGTACTTC. The encoded protein is CASSISSGDYEQYF.

The genes are TRBV7-8 and TRBJ1-2; D is unclear. Germline values: CDR1 SGHVS, CDR2 FQNEAQ. The CDR3 has 12 residues. Deletions cut 5 bases from V and 7 bases from J, with 11 bases between. The CDR3 region has the DNA TGTGCCAGCAGCCTTACTGAAGGTGGCTACACCTTC. This translates into CASSLTEGGYTF.

The chain carries TRBV14 and TRBJ2-7; 8 positions match TRBD1. This CDR3 is built from 13 residues. CDR1 SGHDN and CDR2 FVKESK come from the germline V gene. V gave up 6 bases and J gave up 3 bases; unmatched junction bases: 4. CDR3 region: CASRLDRGYEQYF. The CDR3 bases are TGTGCCAGCAGGCTCGACAGGGGCTACGAGCAGTACTTC.

The count of this clonotype is one. V is TRBV5-1 and J is TRBJ2-5; 7 bases map to TRBD1. CDR3 length: 13 amino acids. Looked up from germline, CDR1 is SGHRS and CDR2 is YFSETQ. V was pared by 6 bases and J by 4 bases, with 6 bases of the junction left unmatched. This chain's CDR3 is CASNRQGRETQYF. The DNA of the CDR3 is TGCGCCAGCAACCGACAGGGCCGAGAGACCCAGTACTTC. The full variable domain, rest sourced from reference TRBV5-1 and TRBJ2-5, is KAGVTQTPRYLIKTRGQQVTLSCSPISGHRSVSWYQQTPGQGLQFLFEYFSETQRNKGNFPGRFSGRQFSNSRSEMNVSTLELGDSALYLCASNRQGRETQYFGPGTRLLVL.

The V gene is TRBV9, the J gene TRBJ2-3; D assignment may be TRBD1 or TRBD2 (5 bases each). Germline V gene lookup returns CDR1 SGDLS and CDR2 YYNGEE. Trimming cost V 2 bases and J 0 bases, with 10 bases left between them. The CDR3 is made up of 15 amino acids. The CDR3 bases are TGTGCCAGCAGCGTGGGGACCCACAGCACAGATACGCAGTATTTT. It codes for CASSVGTHSTDTQYF.

The chain links TRBV25-1 to TRBJ2-4, with D perhaps matching TRBD1 (6 bases). The CDR3 consists of 14 residues. The germline V and J ends were trimmed by 3 bases and 7 bases, with 13 bases remaining between them. Germline V lookup: CDR1 MGHDK, CDR2 SYGVNS. CDR3 amino acids: CASSDRGTRNIQYF. In DNA, the CDR3 is TGTGCCAGCAGTGACAGGGGAACTCGTAACATTCAGTACTTC.

This chain connects TRBV5-1 to TRBJ2-7, with 8 bases lining up with TRBD1. CDR1 is SGHRS and CDR2 is YFSETQ in the germline V gene. CDR3 length equals 15 residues. Unmatched junction bases numbered 4, after V lost 0 bases and J lost 2 bases. This chain's CDR3 is CASSLAEQGAYEQYF. CDR3 in DNA: TGCGCCAGCAGCTTGGCGGAACAGGGGGCCTACGAGCAGTACTTC.

The gene calls are TRBV15 and TRBJ2-3; 7 bases line up with TRBD2. The CDR3 is 14 amino acids. Germline CDR1 reads LNHNV; CDR2 reads YYDKDF (reference sequence). The J segment lost 1 base and the V segment lost 6 bases, leaving 4 bases of the junction unmatched. The CDR3 here is CATRDREGTDTQYF. DNA for the CDR3: TGTGCCACCAGGGACCGGGAGGGCACAGATACGCAGTATTTT.

J is TRBJ1-5 and V is TRBV2, with a tentative D call TRBD1 (6 bases). The CDR3 has 14 amino acids. V was cut by 2 bases and J by 4 bases, with 9 bases left in between. CDR1 is SNHLY and CDR2 is FYNNEI in the germline V gene. In DNA form, the CDR3 reads TGTGCCAGCAGTGAAAGACAGGTTAATCAGCCCCAGCATTTT. Its protein product is CASSERQVNQPQHF.

This clonotype was found many times. This chain connects TRBV11-2 to TRBJ2-7; D is uncertain. The CDR3 has 12 residues. V lost 4 bases to trimming and J lost 5 bases, with 9 bases between them. The germline V gene has CDR1 SGHAT and CDR2 FQNNGV. The CDR3: CASSYVVHEQYF. The DNA of the CDR3 is TGTGCCAGCAGCTATGTGGTCCACGAGCAGTACTTC. Complete variable domain (other parts from reference TRBV11-2 and TRBJ2-7): EAGVAQSPRYKIIEKRQSVAFWCNPISGHATLYWYQQILGQGPKLLIQFQNNGVVDDSQLPKDRFSAERLKGVDSTLKIQPAKLEDSAVYLCASSYVVHEQYFGPGTRLTVT.

The chain has TRBV5-4 and TRBJ2-5, with unresolved D. Looked up from germline, CDR1 is SGHNT and CDR2 is YYREEE (reference sequence). V was trimmed by 0 bases and J by 2 bases, leaving 2 bases between them. The length of the CDR3 is 12 residues. This CDR3 reads CASSLAQETQYF. CDR3 in DNA: TGTGCCAGCAGCTTGGCGCAAGAGACCCAGTACTTC.

This clonotype appeared a few times. The rearrangement links TRBV5-4 to TRBJ2-3; 11 nucleotides agree with TRBD2. Germline V gene data show CDR1 as SGHNT and CDR2 as YYREEE (reference sequence). J lost 1 base, V lost 4 bases, and 2 bases had no gene match. The CDR3 length is 15 residues. The CDR3 nucleotides read TGTGCCAGCAGCGTAGCGGGGGGGGGCACAGATACGCAGTATTTT. The encoded protein is CASSVAGGGTDTQYF.

This chain connects TRBV5-1 to TRBJ2-1; D is perhaps TRBD2 (7 bases). The ends were cut back, 0 bases at V and 9 bases at J, with 13 bases in the middle. Germline CDR1 SGHRS, CDR2 YFSETQ. This CDR3 spans 14 amino acids. CDR3 loop: CASSLGTRGGEQFF. CDR3 nucleotide sequence: TGCGCCAGCAGCTTGGGGACTAGAGGGGGTGAGCAGTTCTTC.

This clonotype was seen a handful of times. The chain recombines TRBV20-1 with TRBJ1-1, with 7 positions matching TRBD1. The germline V gene encodes CDR1 DFQATT and CDR2 SNEGSKA (reference sequence). Germline trimming cut 4 bases from V and 1 base from J; bases unmatched to any gene: 6. The CDR3 is made up of 14 amino acids. In DNA, the CDR3 is TGCAGTGCTACCGGGACAGTCTGGAACACTGAAGCTTTCTTT. Its protein product is CSATGTVWNTEAFF.

This clonotype was recorded a few times. The chain employs TRBV11-3 and TRBJ2-3; D is undetermined. The ends were cut back, 5 bases at V and 2 bases at J, with 5 bases in the middle. The CDR3 runs 12 residues. Germline CDR1 is SGHNT and CDR2 is YENEEA. This CDR3 reads CASSASTDTQYF. DNA of the CDR3: TGTGCCAGCAGCGCCTCCACAGATACGCAGTATTTT.

This clonotype was picked up one time. The conserved phenylalanine or tryptophan is not found at the CDR3 terminus, so this likely reflects a read error. The genes are TRBV20-1 and TRBJ2-2, with 12 bases fitting TRBD2. The CDR3 covers 16 residues. Trimming at V came to 0 bases and at J to 6 bases, leaving 5 bases not matched to a gene. Germline V CDR1 and CDR2: DFQATT, SNEGSKA (reference sequence). The CDR3 loop is CSARDPTSGSAGELFL. CDR3 DNA sequence: TGCAGTGCTAGAGACCCGACTAGCGGGAGTGCCGGGGAGCTGTTTTTA.

Comment on this clonotype: Its ends do not fully match the called genes, so a read error is possible. The chain couples TRBV20-1 to TRBJ2-7, with no clear D. The germline gives CDR1 DFQATT, CDR2 SNEGSKA (reference sequence). The CDR3 totals 12 residues. The CDR3 region has the DNA TGCGGTGCTATGGCTAGACCCGGCGAGCAGTACTTC. Its translation: CGAMARPGEQYF.

In the case of this clonotype: At one end the junction does not follow the germline gene, possibly because of a read error. The chain combines TRBV7-6 with TRBJ2-5; possibly TRBD1 for D (5 bases). Germline CDR1 is SGHVS and CDR2 is FNYEAQ. The CDR3 spans 14 residues. CDR3 sequence: CASSLEGVRETQYF. The CDR3 nucleotides are TGTGCTAGCAGCTTAGAAGGGGTACGAGAGACCCAGTACTTC.

This clonotype was seen more than once but under ten times. J is TRBJ2-5 and V is TRBV5-4; no definite D call. V was pared by 1 base and J by 4 bases, with 8 bases between. The germline gives CDR1 SGHNT, CDR2 YYREEE (reference sequence). The CDR3 loop spans 13 amino acids. DNA for the CDR3: TGTGCCAGCAGCTTGTCCCTGGGAGAGACCCAGTACTTC. Its protein is CASSLSLGETQYF.